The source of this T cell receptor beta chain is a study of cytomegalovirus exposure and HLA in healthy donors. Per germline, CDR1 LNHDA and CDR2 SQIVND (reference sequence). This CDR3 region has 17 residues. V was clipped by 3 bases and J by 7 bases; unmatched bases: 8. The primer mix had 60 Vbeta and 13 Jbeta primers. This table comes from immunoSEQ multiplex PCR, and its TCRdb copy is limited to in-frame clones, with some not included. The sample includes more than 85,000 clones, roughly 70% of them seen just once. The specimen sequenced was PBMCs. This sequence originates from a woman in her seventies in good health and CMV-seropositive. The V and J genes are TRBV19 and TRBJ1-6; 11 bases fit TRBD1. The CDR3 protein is CASSIRRTGGPNSPLHF. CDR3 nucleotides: TGTGCCAGTAGTATTCGAAGGACAGGGGGCCCAAATTCACCCCTCCACTTT.